The TCR beta chain described here comes from a study of beta chain features in type 1 diabetes. Study at large: Sorted cells examined across all samples numbered approximately 100 million. Overall study results and limits: Individuals with type 1 diabetes displayed fewer insertions and more deletions at VDJ junctions.

Reverse transcribing all isolated RNA meant expressed TCRB transcripts were sequenced. The protocol was immunoSEQ multiplex PCR, while the TCRdb copy is restricted to in-frame clones and leaves out a portion. The repertoire holds 900,000 or so clones, with about a sixth as singletons. With respect to this clone: Its specificity is unknown.

Germline-derived CDR1 and CDR2 are LGHNA and YSLEER. This CDR3 region has 14 residues. V shed 6 bases and J 7 bases; nucleotides not matched to a gene: 7. This TCR was sampled from a woman aged 18-29 years in good health. J is TRBJ2-1 and V is TRBV4-3; TRBD1 aligns across 9 bases. Sequences were obtained from naive CD4+ T cells from blood. The CDR3, as DNA: TGCGCCAGCAGTCTTGGACAGGGGCGGAATGAGCAGTTCTTC. Its protein is CASSLGQGRNEQFF.